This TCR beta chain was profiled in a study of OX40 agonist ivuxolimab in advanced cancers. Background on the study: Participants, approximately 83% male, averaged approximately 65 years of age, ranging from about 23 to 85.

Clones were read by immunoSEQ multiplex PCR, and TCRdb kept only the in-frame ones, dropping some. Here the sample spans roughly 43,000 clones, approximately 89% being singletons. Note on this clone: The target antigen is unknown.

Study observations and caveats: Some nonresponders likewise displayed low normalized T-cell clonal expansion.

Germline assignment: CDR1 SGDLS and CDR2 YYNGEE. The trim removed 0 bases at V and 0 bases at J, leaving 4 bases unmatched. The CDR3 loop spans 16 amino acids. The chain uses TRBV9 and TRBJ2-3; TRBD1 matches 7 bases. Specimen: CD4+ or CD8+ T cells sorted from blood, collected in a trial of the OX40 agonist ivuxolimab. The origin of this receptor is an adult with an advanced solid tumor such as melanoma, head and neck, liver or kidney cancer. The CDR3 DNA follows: TGTGCCAGCAGCGTAGAGGGGGCAGATAGCACAGATACGCAGTATTTT. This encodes CASSVEGADSTDTQYF. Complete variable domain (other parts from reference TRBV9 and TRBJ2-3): DSGVTQTPKHLITATGQRVTLRCSPRSGDLSVYWYQQSLDQGLQFLIQYYNGEERAKGNILERFSAQQFPDLHSELNLSSLELGDSALYFCASSVEGADSTDTQYFGPGTRLTVL.